The clone carrying this T cell receptor (beta chain) was observed at least ten times. This sample stems from a study of T cells in Graves' hyperthyroidism and ophthalmopathy. Germline CDR1 reads SGHTA; CDR2 reads FQGTGA. V was shortened by 2 bases and J by 5 bases, with 13 bases between the two germline ends. CDR3 length: 14 amino acids. The source material, RNA transcripts, was used to amplify TCR beta CDR3 regions. The TCR CDR3 was amplified in a first-round RT-PCR using the HTBI primer set. Each CDR3 protein gets one entry after TCRdb re-called the multiplex PCR reads with MiXCR. The repertoire consists of 300,000 to 450,000 distinct CDR3 sequences, with more than 14% occurring once and the leading ten covering roughly 21%. It was 8.5 to 10 ml of fresh peripheral blood that supplied the PBMCs.

The receptor comes from a woman aged 30 to 39 with Graves' ophthalmopathy. The chain recombines TRBV7-3 with TRBJ2-7; D ambiguous. Specimen: blood. This CDR3 is CASSLFQSPDEQYF. CDR3 DNA sequence: TGTGCCAGCAGCTTATTTCAGTCTCCTGACGAGCAGTACTTC.